Relative to its sample, the clone carrying this TCR beta chain is medium-sized. Its antigen remains unidentified. Adaptor-ligated barcode primers were used to amplify TRBV12-4/TRBJ1-2 clonotypes. TCRdb processed the multiplex PCR reads anew with MiXCR; each CDR3 protein has one entry. Here the sample spans over a thousand distinct CDR3 sequences, about 15% being singletons. Trimming took 3 bases from V and 0 from J, leaving 11 bases between them. This CDR3 is built from 15 residues. Naive CD4+ cells had CD25+ Tregs removed. Points from the study as a whole: Tumor Tregs overlapped most with tumor, then blood, naive CD4+ cells.

The sample consisted of naive CD4+ T cells sorted from blood. Subset indicated: naive CD4+ T cells, CD4+CD45RA+CD25-. The clonotype was recovered from a female donor with breast cancer. This chain joins TRBV12-3 or TRBV12-4 and TRBJ1-2, with D possibly TRBD1 on 5 matching bases. The CDR3 spells CASSFAGLPNYGYTF. The CDR3 nucleotides are TGTGCCAGCAGTTTCGCAGGGCTCCCTAACTATGGCTACACCTTC.